One and the same sample provided the 30 T cell receptor beta chains below, sequenced in a study of human T cells and chemical hapten exposure. Time point of the sample: pre-sensitization, week 0. Treatment here: therapeutic diphenylcyclopropenone sensitization with weekly scalp DPC. TCRdb reprocessed the RACE reads via MiXCR and lists one record per CDR3 protein. Of 300,000 to 450,000 distinct CDR3 sequences in the sample, roughly 5% were seen once. The sequences come from whole blood, collected in connection with sensitization to the hapten diphenylcyclopropenone (DPC). The receptor source for this set is a woman between 45 and 60 years old with alopecia areata. Some clones in this sample may be carry-over from other donors' samples.

This clonotype was observed many times. This rearrangement joins TRBV3-1 to TRBJ2-7; TRBD2 might be the D (6 bases). This CDR3 has 14 residues. V shed 3 bases and J shed 7 bases, with 16 bases lying between them. Looked up from germline, CDR1 is LGHDT and CDR2 is YNNKEL (reference sequence). The CDR3 sequence is CASSHGGLLGEQYF. The DNA for the CDR3 is TGTGCCAGCAGCCACGGAGGACTACTCGGGGAGCAGTACTTC.

In its sample, this clonotype was seen many times. This sequence joins TRBV11-2 and TRBJ2-1; TRBD2 matches at 7 bases. Per the germline V gene, CDR1 is SGHAT and CDR2 is FQNNGV. The length of the CDR3 is 15 residues. Unmatched junction bases numbered 0, after V lost 1 base and J lost 0 bases. This CDR3 reads CASSLGTSSYNEQFF. The CDR3 nucleotides are TGTGCCAGCAGCTTAGGGACTAGCTCCTACAATGAGCAGTTCTTC. The variable domain in full, completed from reference TRBV11-2 and TRBJ2-1, reads EAGVAQSPRYKIIEKRQSVAFWCNPISGHATLYWYQQILGQGPKLLIQFQNNGVVDDSQLPKDRFSAERLKGVDSTLKIQPAKLEDSAVYLCASSLGTSSYNEQFFGPGTRLTVL.

In this sample, this clonotype turned up once. V gene TRBV9 combines with J gene TRBJ1-4; 7 bases fit TRBD1. CDR1 and CDR2 (germline): SGDLS, YYNGEE. The CDR3 is 14 amino acids. The ends lost 0 bases at V and 8 bases at J; junction bases unmatched: 4. CDR3 loop: CASSVEGGREKLFF. CDR3 DNA: TGTGCCAGCAGCGTAGAAGGGGGCAGGGAAAAACTGTTTTTT.

This clonotype was seen repeatedly, ten times or more. The V call is TRBV7-9, the J call TRBJ1-3, with D maybe TRBD1 (6 bases). Trimming took 2 bases from V and 0 from J, leaving 8 bases between them. The CDR3 sequence is 15 residues long. Per the germline V gene, CDR1 is SEHNR and CDR2 is FQNEAQ (reference sequence). The CDR3: CASSLRGYSGNTIYF. CDR3 coding DNA: TGTGCCAGCAGCTTAAGGGGGTACTCTGGAAACACCATATATTTT.

This clonotype has a count of ten or more. This chain links TRBV20-1 with TRBJ2-7; D is ambiguous. There are 13 residues in the CDR3. Trimming removed 5 bases at V and 0 bases at J, with 11 bases between. Germline loops: CDR1 DFQATT, CDR2 SNEGSKA (reference sequence). In nucleotides, the CDR3 is TGCAGTGCTCCCTCAGATGTCTCCTACGAGCAGTACTTC. It is translated as CSAPSDVSYEQYF.

The chain joins TRBV20-1 to TRBJ2-3; D unclear. The germline V gene encodes CDR1 DFQATT and CDR2 SNEGSKA (reference sequence). This CDR3 region has 14 residues. Trimming took off 6 bases at V and 2 bases at J, with 15 bases between the two ends. CDR3 sequence: CSAVPEYDTDTQYF. In DNA form, the CDR3 reads TGCAGTGCCGTCCCTGAGTACGACACAGATACGCAGTATTTT.

There are many counts of this clonotype. The J gene is TRBJ1-3, the V gene TRBV10-3; no clear D gene. The CDR3 length is 13 residues. The germline CDR1 and CDR2 sequences are ENHRY and SYGVKD. V lost 6 bases, J lost 0 bases, and 6 bases lay in between. The CDR3 region is CAIRGNSGNTIYF. In nucleotides, the CDR3 is TGTGCCATCAGGGGGAACTCTGGAAACACCATATATTTT.

On this clonotype: A clone one base away is much larger, so this may be a read error. The CDR3 protein is CASQGGPSTVELFF. For the CDR3, the DNA is TGTGCCAGCCAGGGAGGGCCGAGCACCGTGGAGCTGTTTTTT. The rearrangement joins TRBV6-1 to TRBJ2-2, with 7 bases aligning to TRBD2. CDR1 and CDR2 from the germline V gene are MNHNS and SASEGT. The CDR3 is 14 amino acids.

In this sample, this clonotype turned up many times. CDR3 bases: TGTGCCAGCAGCTCGCGCCGGACACCCTCGGGCACTGAAGCTTTCTTT. Its translation: CASSSRRTPSGTEAFF. The V and J genes are TRBV7-9 and TRBJ1-1; tentatively, D is TRBD1 (5 bases). This CDR3 has 16 residues. V was pared by 4 bases and J by 4 bases, with 19 bases between. Germline V gene sequence: CDR1 SEHNR, CDR2 FQNEAQ (reference sequence).

This clonotype was seen at least ten times. The chain couples TRBV7-2 to TRBJ2-3; D gene ambiguous. Trimming took 5 bases from V and 2 from J, leaving 8 bases between them. This CDR3 is 13 amino acids long. From germline, CDR1 is SGHTA and CDR2 FQGNSA. CDR3 protein: CASSPMLTDTQYF. CDR3 nucleotides: TGTGCCAGCAGCCCCATGCTCACAGATACGCAGTATTTT.

In this sample, this clonotype turned up a few times. V gene TRBV7-8 combines with J gene TRBJ2-2; the match to TRBD1 covers 12 bases. From germline, CDR1 is SGHVS and CDR2 FQNEAQ. Unmatched junction bases numbered 3, after V lost 4 bases and J lost 6 bases. The CDR3 length is 15 residues. The CDR3, as DNA: TGTGCCAGCAGCTGGGGACAGGGGGCCTCCGGGGAGCTGTTTTTT. It codes for CASSWGQGASGELFF.

This clonotype has ten or more counts. The chain is built from TRBV12-5 and TRBJ2-1; TRBD2 matches at 7 bases. V trimming: 0 bases; J trimming: 1 base; junction bases outside the gene matches: 12. The CDR3 has 19 residues. In germline, CDR1 is LGHNT, CDR2 FRNRAP. The CDR3: CASGLVLGSGDRSYNEQFF. The CDR3, as DNA: TGTGCTAGTGGTTTGGTTTTGGGAAGCGGGGACCGATCCTACAATGAGCAGTTCTTC.

This clonotype showed up many times. The chain employs TRBV5-1 and TRBJ2-4; D unclear. Trimming shortened V by 0 bases and J by 0 bases, and 10 bases separated the two germline ends. Germline CDR1 is SGHRS and CDR2 is YFSETQ. The CDR3 has 16 residues. CDR3 bases: TGCGCCAGCAGCTTGGTTGGGGTTCTAGCCAAAAACATTCAGTACTTC. Amino acids: CASSLVGVLAKNIQYF.

This clonotype was seen a handful of times. The gene calls are TRBV19 and TRBJ1-2; the match to TRBD1 covers 10 bases. The trim removed 10 bases at V and 4 bases at J, leaving 9 bases unmatched. This CDR3 comprises 14 residues. CDR1 and CDR2 (germline): LNHDA, SQIVND (reference sequence). This CDR3 reads CANRDRGLGYGYTF. DNA for the CDR3: TGTGCCAATCGTGACAGGGGGCTCGGCTATGGCTACACCTTC.

This clonotype was seen many times. The V call is TRBV10-3, the J call TRBJ1-4, with D unresolved. Trimming pared 6 bases from V and 5 bases from J, leaving 13 bases between. Germline values: CDR1 ENHRY, CDR2 SYGVKD. The CDR3 runs 14 residues. The CDR3 loop is CAIREHGENEKLFF. The DNA for the CDR3 is TGTGCCATCAGGGAACACGGGGAAAATGAAAAACTGTTTTTT.

This clonotype appeared many times. CDR3 DNA sequence: TGTGCCAGCAGCCTGGGGACTAGCGGGAGGGTCACAGATACGCAGTATTTT. Its translation: CASSLGTSGRVTDTQYF. J is TRBJ2-3 and V is TRBV7-8, with 16 bases matching TRBD2. Germline V lookup: CDR1 SGHVS, CDR2 FQNEAQ. With V trimmed by 5 bases and J by 2 bases, 4 bases remained unmatched. The CDR3 extends over 17 amino acids.

The table lists this clonotype with a few counts. V and J are TRBV10-3 and TRBJ2-3, with 9 bases matching TRBD2. CDR3 length: 15 amino acids. Germline V gene data show CDR1 as ENHRY and CDR2 as SYGVKD. J lost 4 bases, V lost 0 bases, and 2 bases had no gene match. The CDR3 DNA reads TGTGCCATCAGTGAGTCCGTAGCGGGAGCAGATACGCAGTATTTT. It specifies CAISESVAGADTQYF.

Only a few counts were recorded for this clonotype. The rearrangement joins TRBV4-3 to TRBJ2-1; 9 nucleotides match TRBD2. The CDR3 extends over 14 amino acids. The germline gives CDR1 LGHNA, CDR2 YSLEER. Trimming removed 3 bases from V and 6 bases from J; junction bases left unmatched: 3. CDR3 coding DNA: TGCGCCAGCAGCCACCTAGCGGGATCCAATGAGCAGTTCTTC. It encodes CASSHLAGSNEQFF.

The V and J genes are TRBV3-1 and TRBJ2-1; 11 positions agree with TRBD2. The CDR3 runs 17 residues. The V segment lost 0 bases and the J segment 3 bases; nucleotides outside the gene matches: 4. CDR1 is LGHDT and CDR2 is YNNKEL in the germline V gene (reference sequence). This chain's CDR3 is CASSQELAGAGYNEQFF. DNA of the CDR3: TGTGCCAGCAGCCAAGAACTAGCGGGGGCAGGCTACAATGAGCAGTTCTTC.

Ten or more counts support this clonotype. J is TRBJ1-5 and V is TRBV7-2, with D unclear. CDR1 is SGHTA and CDR2 is FQGNSA in the germline V gene. Trimming took 4 bases from V and 1 from J, leaving 2 bases between them. The CDR3 runs 12 residues. CDR3 sequence (DNA): TGTGCCAGCAGCTGGAGCAATCAGCCCCAGCATTTT. This encodes CASSWSNQPQHF. Using reference TRBV7-2 and TRBJ1-5 for the parts outside the CDR3, the full variable domain is GAGVSQSPSNKVTEKGKDVELRCDPISGHTALYWYRQSLGQGLEFLIYFQGNSAPDKSGLPSDRFSAERTGGSVSTLTIQRTQQEDSAVYLCASSWSNQPQHFGDGTRLSIL.

At least ten counts were recorded for this clonotype. The chain is built from TRBV2 and TRBJ2-3; D not resolved. Germline V CDR1 and CDR2: SNHLY, FYNNEI. Trimming removed 7 bases from V and 3 bases from J, with 11 bases in between. The CDR3 extends over 13 amino acids. The CDR3 DNA reads TGTGCCAGCAACGTAGATCGGACAGATACGCAGTATTTT. Translating it yields CASNVDRTDTQYF. Full variable domain (remainder filled in from reference TRBV2 and TRBJ2-3): EPEVTQTPSHQVTQMGQEVILRCVPISNHLYFYWYRQILGQKVEFLVSFYNNEISEKSEIFDDQFSVERPDGSNFTLKIRSTKLEDSAMYFCASNVDRTDTQYFGPGTRLTVL.

This clonotype was seen at least ten times. This chain joins TRBV6-6 and TRBJ2-1; D not resolved. This CDR3 is 14 amino acids long. CDR1 is MNHNY, CDR2 SVGAGI, per germline (reference sequence). Trimming left V 0 bases short and J 7 bases short, with 10 bases between. CDR3 residues: CASSYSFPINEQFF. For the CDR3, the DNA is TGTGCCAGCAGTTACTCGTTTCCGATTAATGAGCAGTTCTTC.

The gene calls are TRBV5-4 and TRBJ1-4; D is undetermined. The CDR3 covers 15 residues. The V end was cut by 1 base, the J end by 6 bases, with 13 bases between. Germline CDR1 reads SGHNT; CDR2 reads YYREEE (reference sequence). As DNA, the CDR3 is TGTGCCAGCAGCTTGTCTGGAGCGAAAGATGAAAAACTGTTTTTT. It specifies CASSLSGAKDEKLFF.

The gene calls are TRBV27 and TRBJ2-7; 8 bases agree with TRBD1. The V gene's germline CDR1 is MNHEY and CDR2 SMNVEV (reference sequence). The CDR3 length is 13 residues. The ends lost 5 bases at V and 6 bases at J; junction bases unmatched: 6. CDR3 DNA: TGTGCCAGCAGTCCGATAGACAGGGGCGAGCAGTACTTC. Its protein is CASSPIDRGEQYF.

This clonotype was detected only a few times. This sequence joins TRBV12-3 or TRBV12-4 and TRBJ1-2; D possibly corresponds to TRBD1 (6 bases). CDR3 length equals 15 residues. Trimming left V 3 bases short and J 4 bases short, with 15 bases between. The CDR3 region is CASSLEPGHFYGYTF. In DNA, the CDR3 is TGTGCCAGCAGTTTGGAACCGGGACATTTCTATGGCTACACCTTC.

This clonotype occurred a few times. This chain uses TRBV4-3 with TRBJ2-7; D is unresolved. In germline, CDR1 is LGHNA, CDR2 YSLEER. V shed 0 bases and J shed 0 bases, with 12 bases lying between them. This CDR3 region has 16 residues. The CDR3 DNA reads TGCGCCAGCAGCCAAGAACCGGGCCCAAGCTCCTACGAGCAGTACTTC. Translation: CASSQEPGPSSYEQYF.

This clonotype appeared a few times. This chain links TRBV28 with TRBJ2-1, with D perhaps TRBD2 (6 bases). The CDR3 has 16 residues. Trimming shortened V by 3 bases and J by 7 bases, and 19 bases separated the two germline ends. Germline-derived CDR1 and CDR2 are MDHEN and SYDVKM. CDR3 coding DNA: TGTGCCAGCAGTTTCCTCGGACTAAAGACGGGGAATGAGCAGTTCTTC. It translates to CASSFLGLKTGNEQFF. Full variable domain (outside the CDR3, taken from reference TRBV28 and TRBJ2-1): DVKVTQSSRYLVKRTGEKVFLECVQDMDHENMFWYRQDPGLGLRLIYFSYDVKMKEKGDIPEGYSVSREKKERFSLILESASTNQTSMYLCASSFLGLKTGNEQFFGPGTRLTVL.

This clonotype came up many times. This sequence joins TRBV5-5 and TRBJ2-7; D is ambiguous. The V gene lost 1 base and the J gene lost 5 bases, with 4 bases spanning the gap. This CDR3 has 11 amino acids. Germline CDR1 is SGHKS and CDR2 is YYEKEE (reference sequence). CDR3 sequence: CASSLFNEQYF. Written as DNA, the CDR3 is TGTGCCAGCAGCTTGTTTAACGAGCAGTACTTC.

This clonotype came up many times. In nucleotides, the CDR3 is TGTGCCAGCAGCCATAGTTGGGACGAGCAGTACTTC. Translation gives CASSHSWDEQYF. The chain joins TRBV3-1 to TRBJ2-7; D uncertain. V was shortened by 3 bases and J by 5 bases, with 8 bases between the two germline ends. CDR1 LGHDT and CDR2 YNNKEL come from the germline V gene (reference sequence). The CDR3 consists of 12 residues.

This clonotype was counted a few times. The chain uses TRBV2 and TRBJ1-1; unclear D gene. The CDR3 covers 13 residues. Germline V gene sequence: CDR1 SNHLY, CDR2 FYNNEI. Trimming took 3 bases from V and 3 from J, leaving 8 bases between them. CDR3 nucleotides: TGTGCCAGCAGTGAGGCGGGCCACACTGAAGCTTTCTTT. It translates to CASSEAGHTEAFF.